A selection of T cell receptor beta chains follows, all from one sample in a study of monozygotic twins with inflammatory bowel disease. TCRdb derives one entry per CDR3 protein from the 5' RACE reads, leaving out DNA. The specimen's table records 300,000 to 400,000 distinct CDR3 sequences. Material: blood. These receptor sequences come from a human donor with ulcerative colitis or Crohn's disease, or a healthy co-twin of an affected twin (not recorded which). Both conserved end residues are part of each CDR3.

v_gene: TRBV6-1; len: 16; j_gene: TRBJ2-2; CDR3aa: CASSPRDFSAPGELFF
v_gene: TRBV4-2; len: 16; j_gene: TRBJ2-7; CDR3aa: CASSPGTSGRPYEQYF
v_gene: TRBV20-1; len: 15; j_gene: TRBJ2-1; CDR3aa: CSARDPQHSGNEQFF
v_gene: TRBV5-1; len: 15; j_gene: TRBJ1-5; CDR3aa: CASSLDRGSNQPQHF
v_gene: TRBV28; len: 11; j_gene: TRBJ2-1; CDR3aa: CASSFLDEQFF
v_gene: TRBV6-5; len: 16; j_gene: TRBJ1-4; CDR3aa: CASSYSQGWANEKLFF
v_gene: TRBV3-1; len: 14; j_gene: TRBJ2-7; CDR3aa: CASSPTSGAYEQYF
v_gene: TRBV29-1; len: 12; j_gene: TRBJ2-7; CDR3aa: CSVSRGSYEQYF
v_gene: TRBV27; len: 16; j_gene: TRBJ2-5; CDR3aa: CASSPLTDRRGETQYF
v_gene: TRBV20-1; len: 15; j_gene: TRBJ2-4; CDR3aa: CSARQGAWAKTIQYF
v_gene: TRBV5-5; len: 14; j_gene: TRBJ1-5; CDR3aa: CASSVTAGDQPQHF
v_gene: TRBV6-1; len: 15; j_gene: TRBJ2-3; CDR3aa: CASSVLTSGRDTQYF
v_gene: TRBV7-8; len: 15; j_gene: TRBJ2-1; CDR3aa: CASSFRGENYNEQFF
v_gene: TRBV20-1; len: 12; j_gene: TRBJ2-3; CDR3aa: CSARDIGDTQYF
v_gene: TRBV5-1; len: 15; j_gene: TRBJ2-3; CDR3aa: CASSTIAGATDTQYF
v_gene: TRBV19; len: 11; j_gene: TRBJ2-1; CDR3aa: CASSMNNEQFF
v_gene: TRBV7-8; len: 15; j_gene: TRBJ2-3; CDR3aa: CASMTGSLEGYTQYF
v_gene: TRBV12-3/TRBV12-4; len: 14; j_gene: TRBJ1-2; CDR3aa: CASSPAPGGYGYTF
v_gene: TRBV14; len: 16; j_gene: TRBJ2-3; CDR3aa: CASSQDLAHGTDTQYF
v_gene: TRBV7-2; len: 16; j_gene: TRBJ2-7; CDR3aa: CASSLEGGGNSYEQYF
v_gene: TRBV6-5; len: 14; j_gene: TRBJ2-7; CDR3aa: CASSYRGGFYEQYF
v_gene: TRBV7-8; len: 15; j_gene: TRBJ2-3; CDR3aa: CASSNRDFALDTQYF
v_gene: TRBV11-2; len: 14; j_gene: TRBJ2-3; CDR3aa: CASSFTGVRDTQYF
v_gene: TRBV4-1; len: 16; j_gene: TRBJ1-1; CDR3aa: CASSQQTQGQNTEAFF
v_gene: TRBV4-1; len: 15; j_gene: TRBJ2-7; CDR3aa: CASSQEPSETYEQYF
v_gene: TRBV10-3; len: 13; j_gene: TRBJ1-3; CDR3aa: CAISQGGGNTIYF
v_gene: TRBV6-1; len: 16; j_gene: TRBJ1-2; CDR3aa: CASSAPKENSNYGYTF
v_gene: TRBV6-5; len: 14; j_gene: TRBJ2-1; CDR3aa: CASSYGAGGNEQFF
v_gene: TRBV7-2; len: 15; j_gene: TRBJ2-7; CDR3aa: CASSLLGLDNYEQYF
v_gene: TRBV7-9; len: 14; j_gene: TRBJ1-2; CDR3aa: CASSLGSGGYGYTF
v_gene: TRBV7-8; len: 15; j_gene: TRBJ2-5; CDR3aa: CASSLRGGYEETQYF
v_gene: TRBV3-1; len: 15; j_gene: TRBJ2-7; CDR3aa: CASSQDTGQGYEQYF
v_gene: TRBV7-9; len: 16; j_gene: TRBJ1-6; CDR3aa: CASSLDPGLRHSPLHF
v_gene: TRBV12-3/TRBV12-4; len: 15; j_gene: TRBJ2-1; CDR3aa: CASNILAGDYNEQFF
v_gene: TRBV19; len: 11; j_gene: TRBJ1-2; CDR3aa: CASRGNYGYTF
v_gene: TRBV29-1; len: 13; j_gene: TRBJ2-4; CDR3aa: CSVEFSGGNIQYF
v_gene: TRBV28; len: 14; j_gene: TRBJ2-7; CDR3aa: CASKAGTETDEQYF
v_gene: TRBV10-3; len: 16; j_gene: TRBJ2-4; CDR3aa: CAISESGGTAKNIQYF
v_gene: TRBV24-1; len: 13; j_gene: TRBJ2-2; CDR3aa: CATSEPNTGELFF
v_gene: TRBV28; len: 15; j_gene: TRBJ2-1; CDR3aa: CASSPPRTGRDEQFF
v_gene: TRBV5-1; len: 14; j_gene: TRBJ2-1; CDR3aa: CASSKDSGRNEQFF
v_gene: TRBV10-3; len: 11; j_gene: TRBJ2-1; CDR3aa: CAISASLEQFF
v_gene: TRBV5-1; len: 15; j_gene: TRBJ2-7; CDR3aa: CASSFSRGPNYEQYF
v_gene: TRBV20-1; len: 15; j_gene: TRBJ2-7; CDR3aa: CSAPTGLADMGEQYF
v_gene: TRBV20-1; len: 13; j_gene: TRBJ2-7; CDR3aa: CSASRDNRYEQYF
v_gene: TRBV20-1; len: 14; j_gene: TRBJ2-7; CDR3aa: CSARDRKVRGEQYF
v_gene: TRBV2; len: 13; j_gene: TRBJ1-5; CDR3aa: CASRADRNQPQHF
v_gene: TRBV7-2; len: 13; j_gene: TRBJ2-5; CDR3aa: CASGYRTQETQYF
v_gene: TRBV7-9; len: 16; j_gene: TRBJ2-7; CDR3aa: CASTWGSGSQSYEQYF
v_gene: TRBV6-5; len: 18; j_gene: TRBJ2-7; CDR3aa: CASSYSSFGGRTIYEQYF
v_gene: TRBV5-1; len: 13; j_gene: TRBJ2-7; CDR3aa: CASTSGPAYEQYF
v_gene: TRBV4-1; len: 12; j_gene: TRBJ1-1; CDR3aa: CASRGPANEAFF
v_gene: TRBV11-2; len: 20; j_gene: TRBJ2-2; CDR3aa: CASSLFFGNLRSHTTGELFF